This TCR beta chain was profiled in a study of OX40 agonist ivuxolimab in advanced cancers. Study observations and caveats: CD4+ and CD8+ blood T cells expanded clonally by week 6 at 0.1 to 3.0 mg/kg.

CDR3 length equals 12 residues. V was pared by 2 bases and J by 2 bases, with 0 bases between. CDR1 is ENHRY, CDR2 SYGVKD, per germline. As regards this clone: Its antigen is not identified.

Some clones are missing from TCRdb's copy, which holds only in-frame ones; the method was immunoSEQ multiplex PCR. The repertoire holds approximately 92,000 clones, with about 80% as singletons. This sequence was found in an adult with an advanced solid tumor such as melanoma, head and neck, liver or kidney cancer. This chain joins TRBV10-3 and TRBJ2-2, with unresolved D. The sequencing here drew on CD4+ or CD8+ T cells sorted from blood, taken in a trial of the OX40 agonist ivuxolimab. The CDR3 DNA reads as TGTGCCATCAGTGAGAACACCGGGGAGCTGTTTTTT. Translation: CAISENTGELFF.